This T cell receptor beta chain comes out of a study of CD8+ T cells in alopecia areata. Study in general: Scoring of severity for treated patients was based on percentage of affected scalp area.

Sample treatment: oral pan-JAK inhibitor, 5-10 mg twice daily. Specimens obtained from alopecia areata patients comprised lesional scalp punch biopsies and peripheral blood. cDNA reverse transcribed from extracted RNA served as the sequencing template. The repertoire was sequenced with immunoSEQ multiplex PCR; TCRdb's copy has only in-frame clones and lacks some. The table shows roughly 220,000 clones, with around two fifths occurring only once. Turning to this clone: What it recognizes is unknown.

Findings and limits, study-wide: A large proportion of expanded lesional clones were detected persisting in scalp and blood during tofacitinib. Normal skin's resident alphabeta T cells are sequenced alongside lesional scalp T cells.

CDR3 length: 14 amino acids. V gave up 7 bases and J gave up 3 bases; unmatched junction bases: 3. Per germline, CDR1 MNHNY and CDR2 SVGAGI (reference sequence). Material: CD4+ T cells sorted from blood, obtained at approximately week 34, from a patient treated with tofacitinib. This rearrangement joins TRBV6-6 to TRBJ2-6; 7 bases are a match to TRBD1. This clonotype was sampled from a human donor with alopecia areata. CDR3 loop: CASTDRVGANVLTF. The CDR3 DNA sequence: TGTGCCAGCACCGACAGGGTTGGGGCCAACGTCCTGACTTTC.